A single T cell receptor (beta chain) is shown here with its context. It may be a read error: a sequence one base away is much more abundant. The source material, RNA transcripts, was used to amplify TCR beta CDR3 regions. TCR CDR3 underwent first-round RT-PCR with the HTBI primer set. TCRdb recomputed calls from the multiplex PCR reads with MiXCR, one row per CDR3 protein. The sample holds about 690,000 distinct CDR3 sequences, approximately 15% seen once. Exclusion criteria comprised uncontrolled infection, other autoimmune disease, pregnancy or lactation. The sample is drawn from a study of T cells in Graves' hyperthyroidism and ophthalmopathy. V lost 0 bases, J lost 9 bases, and 13 bases lay in between. Germline V CDR1 and CDR2: SGHTA, FQGNSA. This CDR3 has 14 residues.

The specimen was blood. The rearrangement uses TRBV7-2 and TRBJ2-3; possibly TRBD2 for D (5 bases). This clonotype was obtained from a man in his forties or fifties with Graves' hyperthyroidism. The CDR3 protein is CASSLAQAVSTQYF. CDR3 coding DNA: TGTGCCAGCAGCTTAGCGCAAGCGGTCAGCACGCAGTATTTT.